This TCR beta chain was retrieved from a study of shared clonotypes between healthy human individuals. Overall study findings and caveats: What limited the represented genetic and exposure-history diversity was the small number of donors.

This table comes from immunoSEQ multiplex PCR, and its TCRdb copy is limited to in-frame clones, with some not included. Among more than 2,000,000 clones, approximately 93% were seen once, and the ten largest hold about 0.37%. Points on this clone: Its cognate antigen is unknown.

Splitting the CD4+ cells yielded a CD45RA+ naive subset and a CD45RA-negative memory subset. V lost 3 bases and J lost 6, with 27 bases in between. In germline, CDR1 is MNHEY, CDR2 SMNVEV (reference sequence). The CDR3 is made up of 18 amino acids. The chain recombines TRBV27 with TRBJ2-7, with D possibly being TRBD2 (6 bases). The receptor's source is a man aged 18-30 years in good health. Some clones in this sample may be carry-over from other donors' samples. The source material was naive CD4+ T cells from PBMCs. Subset defined: CD45RA+ positively selected. The CDR3 DNA reads as TGTGCCAGCAGTTTTGGGGACCCACGAGCGGGTATTGACGCCGAGCAGTACTTC. It translates to CASSFGDPRAGIDAEQYF.